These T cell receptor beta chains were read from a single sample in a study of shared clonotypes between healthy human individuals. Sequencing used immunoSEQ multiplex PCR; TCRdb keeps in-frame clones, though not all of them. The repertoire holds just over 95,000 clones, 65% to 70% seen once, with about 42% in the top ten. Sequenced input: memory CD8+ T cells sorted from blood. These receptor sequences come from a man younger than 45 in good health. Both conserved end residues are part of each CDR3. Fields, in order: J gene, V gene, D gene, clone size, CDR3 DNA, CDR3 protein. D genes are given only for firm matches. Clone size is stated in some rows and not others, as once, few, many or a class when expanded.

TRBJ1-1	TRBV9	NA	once	TGTGCCAGCAGCATCCTAGGGGGGGACACTGAAGCTTTCTTT	CASSILGGDTEAFF
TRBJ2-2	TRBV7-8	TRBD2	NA	TGTGCCAGCAGCTCCCCGGGACTAGCGGGAGGAAGTAACACCGGGGAGCTGTTTTTT	CASSSPGLAGGSNTGELFF
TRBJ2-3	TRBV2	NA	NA	TGTGCCAGCAGTTACGAAGGGGGGGCAGATACGCAGTATTTT	CASSYEGGADTQYF
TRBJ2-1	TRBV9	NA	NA	TGTGCCAGCAGCCCCGAGGACCGAAATGAGCAGTTCTTC	CASSPEDRNEQFF
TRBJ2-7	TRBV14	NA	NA	TGTGCCAGCAGCCTTTGGGGCACCTACGAGCAGTACTTC	CASSLWGTYEQYF
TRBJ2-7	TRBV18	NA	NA	TGTGCCAGCTCACCACCGAGCGGCACTGATTTCTACGAGCAGTACTTC	CASSPPSGTDFYEQYF
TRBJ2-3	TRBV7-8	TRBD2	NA	TGTGCCAGCAGCTTAGAAGCTAGCGGGAGCGCTAGCACAGATACGCAGTATTTT	CASSLEASGSASTDTQYF
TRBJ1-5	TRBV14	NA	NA	TGTGCCAGCAGCCAAGATTACAAACAGCCCCAGCATTTT	CASSQDYKQPQHF
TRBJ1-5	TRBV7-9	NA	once	TGTGCCAGCAGCTTCCCGGGGAGCAATCAGCCCCAGCATTTT	CASSFPGSNQPQHF
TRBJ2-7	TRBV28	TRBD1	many	TGTGCCAGCGAGGGACAGGGTTCCTACGAGCAGTACTTC	CASEGQGSYEQYF
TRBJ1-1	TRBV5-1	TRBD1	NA	TGCGCCAGCAGCTCCGGGACAGGCAACACTGAAGCTTTCTTT	CASSSGTGNTEAFF